This TCR beta chain was sequenced for a study of blood T cells in healthy people across ages. Study-wide results and limits: More naive CD4+ cells and higher diversity were found in long-lived than in aged donors.

CDR3 length: 16 amino acids. Trimming cost V 5 bases and J 6 bases; bases outside gene matches: 11. Germline assignment: CDR1 MNHEY and CDR2 SVGEGT. The second PCR ran about 6 to 11 cycles with a sample-barcoded 5' primer and J-beta primers. TCRdb re-analysed the 5' RACE reads in MiXCR, keeping a single row per CDR3 protein. The data show 750,000 to 850,000 distinct CDR3 sequences, 25% seen once. About this clonotype: Its antigen is still unknown.

Donors were healthy Caucasian individuals from Russia aged roughly 6 to 90. This same sample was also part of a study on T cells of mothers and their children.

This clonotype was obtained from a boy aged 10-17 years in good health. V gene TRBV6-2 or TRBV6-3 combines with J gene TRBJ2-3; the match to TRBD2 covers 10 bases. Material for sequencing was blood. The CDR3 loop reads CASSPGRGLALDTQYF. As DNA, the CDR3 is TGTGCCAGCAGTCCCGGCCGGGGACTAGCGTTGGATACGCAGTATTTT.